This section outlines one T cell receptor beta chain sequence together with its context. Its antigen is unknown. These data are taken from a study of blood T cells in healthy people across ages. Primers used in a second PCR of roughly 6 to 11 cycles were a sample-barcoded 5' primer and a J-beta primer mix. TCRdb passed the 5' RACE reads through MiXCR, listing each CDR3 protein once. This sample has approximately 770,000 distinct CDR3 sequences; 55% to 70% occur once, and the top ten carry roughly 20%. V lost 6 bases and J 11 bases, leaving 22 bases between the germline ends. The CDR3 length is 13 residues. Germline CDR1 is DFQATT and CDR2 is SNEGSKA (reference sequence). Study results and caveats: Compared with aged donors, long-lived donors showed fewer expanded clones, suggesting selection.

Samples had at least 7 million PBMCs isolated from them. This TCR came from a man aged 25 to 45 in good health. Sequenced input: blood. The chain is built from TRBV20-1 and TRBJ2-5; D remains ambiguous. The CDR3 DNA sequence: TGCAGTGCCGGACCCCTGCCGCGGAATGAGCAGTACTTC. Amino acids: CSAGPLPRNEQYF.